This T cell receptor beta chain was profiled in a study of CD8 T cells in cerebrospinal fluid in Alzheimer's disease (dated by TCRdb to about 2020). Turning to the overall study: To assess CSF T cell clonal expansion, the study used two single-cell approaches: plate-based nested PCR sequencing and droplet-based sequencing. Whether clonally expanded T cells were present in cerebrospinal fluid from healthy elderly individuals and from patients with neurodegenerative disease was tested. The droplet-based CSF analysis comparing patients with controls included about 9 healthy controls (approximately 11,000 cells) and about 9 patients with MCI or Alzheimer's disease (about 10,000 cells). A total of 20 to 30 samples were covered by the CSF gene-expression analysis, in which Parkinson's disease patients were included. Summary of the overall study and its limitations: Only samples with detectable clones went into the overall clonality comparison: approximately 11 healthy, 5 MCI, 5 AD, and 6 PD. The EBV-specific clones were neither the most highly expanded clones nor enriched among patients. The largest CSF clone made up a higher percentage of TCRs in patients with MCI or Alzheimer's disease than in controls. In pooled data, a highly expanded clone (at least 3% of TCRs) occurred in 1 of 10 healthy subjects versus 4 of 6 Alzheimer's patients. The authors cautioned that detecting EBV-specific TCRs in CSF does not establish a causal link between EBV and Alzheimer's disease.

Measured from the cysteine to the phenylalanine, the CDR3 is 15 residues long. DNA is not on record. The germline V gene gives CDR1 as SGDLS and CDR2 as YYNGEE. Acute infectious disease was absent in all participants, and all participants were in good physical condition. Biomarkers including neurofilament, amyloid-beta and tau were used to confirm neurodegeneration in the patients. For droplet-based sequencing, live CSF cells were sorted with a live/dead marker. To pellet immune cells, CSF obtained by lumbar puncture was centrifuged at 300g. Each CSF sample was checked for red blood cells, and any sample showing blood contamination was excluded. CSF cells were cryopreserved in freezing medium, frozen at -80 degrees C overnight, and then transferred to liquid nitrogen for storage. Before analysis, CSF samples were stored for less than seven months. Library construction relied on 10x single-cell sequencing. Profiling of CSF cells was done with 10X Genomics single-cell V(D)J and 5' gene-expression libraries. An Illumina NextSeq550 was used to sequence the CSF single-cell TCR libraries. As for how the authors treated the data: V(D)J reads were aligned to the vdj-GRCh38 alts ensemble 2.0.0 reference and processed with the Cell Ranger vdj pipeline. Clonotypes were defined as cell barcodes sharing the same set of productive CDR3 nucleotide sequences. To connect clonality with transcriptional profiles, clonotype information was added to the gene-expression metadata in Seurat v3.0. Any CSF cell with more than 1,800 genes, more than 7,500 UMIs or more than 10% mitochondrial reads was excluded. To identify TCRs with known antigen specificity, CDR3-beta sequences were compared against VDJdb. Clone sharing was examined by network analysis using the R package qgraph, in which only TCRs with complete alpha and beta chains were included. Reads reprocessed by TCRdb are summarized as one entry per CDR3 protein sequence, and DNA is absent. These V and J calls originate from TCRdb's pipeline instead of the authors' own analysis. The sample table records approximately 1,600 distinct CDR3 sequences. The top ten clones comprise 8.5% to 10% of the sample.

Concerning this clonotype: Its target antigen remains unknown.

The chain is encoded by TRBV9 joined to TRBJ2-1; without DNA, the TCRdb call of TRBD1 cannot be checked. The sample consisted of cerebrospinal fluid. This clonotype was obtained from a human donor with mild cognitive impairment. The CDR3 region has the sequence CASSVFGGTHNEQFF.